The 4 T cell receptor beta chains below were found in one sample sequenced in a study of T-cell memory formation after mild COVID-19. TCRdb reanalysed the 5' RACE reads using MiXCR and keeps one entry per CDR3 protein. The table shows about 270,000 distinct CDR3 sequences, with around 15% occurring only once. The sample was PBMCs or a T cell subset sorted from them (not recorded which). The receptors stem from a man between 18 and 35 years old who had mild COVID-19 (a few samples of this study predate the infection). Cell type and time point are not known.

CDR3 protein: CASSIAPHYEQYF. CDR3 DNA sequence: TGTGCCAGTAGTATCGCCCCTCACTACGAGCAGTACTTC. The chain has TRBV19 and TRBJ2-7; D not resolved. Germline V gene lookup returns CDR1 LNHDA and CDR2 SQIVND (reference sequence). Trimming removed 3 bases at V and 3 bases at J, with 9 bases between. This CDR3 contains 13 residues.

The CDR3 sequence is CASSPTTGNTEAFF. Here the CDR3 DNA reads TGTGCCAGCTCACCTACAACAGGGAACACTGAAGCTTTCTTT. This chain joins TRBV18 and TRBJ1-1; D perhaps matches TRBD1 (5 bases). Trimming shortened V by 3 bases and J by 1 base, and 9 bases separated the two germline ends. The CDR3 extends over 14 amino acids. The germline gives CDR1 KGHSH, CDR2 LQKENI. Based on the CDR3 plus reference TRBV18 and TRBJ1-1, the full variable domain is NAGVMQNPRHLVRRRGQEARLRCSPMKGHSHVYWYRQLPEEGLKFMVYLQKENIIDESGMPKERFSAEFPKEGPSILRIQQVVRGDSAAYFCASSPTTGNTEAFFGQGTRLTVV.

The CDR3 region has the DNA TGTGCCAGCAGCCCCGGCGGACAGGGGAAAGGGGAGCTGTTTTTT. Encoded protein: CASSPGGQGKGELFF. This chain joins TRBV6-5 and TRBJ2-2, with 9 positions matching TRBD1. The CDR3 is made up of 15 amino acids. The J segment lost 8 bases and the V segment lost 6 bases, leaving 10 bases of the junction unmatched. In germline, CDR1 is MNHEY, CDR2 SVGAGI.

This clonotype was observed a handful of times. The chain recombines TRBV7-2 with TRBJ1-1; D call uncertain. Trimming took 6 bases from V and 8 from J, leaving 10 bases between them. Germline V CDR1 and CDR2: SGHTA, FQGNSA. The CDR3 has 11 residues. Here the CDR3 reads CASRESGEAFF. The CDR3 bases are TGTGCCAGCAGAGAGAGCGGGGAAGCTTTCTTT.